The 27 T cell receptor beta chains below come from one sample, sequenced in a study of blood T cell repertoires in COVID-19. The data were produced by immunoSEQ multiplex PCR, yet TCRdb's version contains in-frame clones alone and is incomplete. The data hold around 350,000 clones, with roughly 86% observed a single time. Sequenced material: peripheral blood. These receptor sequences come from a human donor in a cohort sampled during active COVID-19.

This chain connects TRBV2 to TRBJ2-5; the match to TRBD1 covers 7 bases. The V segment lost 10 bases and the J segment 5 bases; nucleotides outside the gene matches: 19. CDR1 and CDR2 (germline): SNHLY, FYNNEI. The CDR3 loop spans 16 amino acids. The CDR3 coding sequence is TGTGCCACAAACGGAATAAGACAGGGAGAGCGGGAGACCCAGTACTTC. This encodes CATNGIRQGERETQYF. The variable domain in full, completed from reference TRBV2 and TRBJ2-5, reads EPEVTQTPSHQVTQMGQEVILRCVPISNHLYFYWYRQILGQKVEFLVSFYNNEISEKSEIFDDQFSVERPDGSNFTLKIRSTKLEDSAMYFCATNGIRQGERETQYFGPGTRLLVL.

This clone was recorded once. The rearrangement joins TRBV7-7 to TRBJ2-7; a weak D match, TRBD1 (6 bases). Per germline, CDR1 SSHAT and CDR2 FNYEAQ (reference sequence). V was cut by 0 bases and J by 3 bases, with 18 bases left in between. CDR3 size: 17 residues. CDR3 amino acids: CASSLAHSRRGGYEQYF. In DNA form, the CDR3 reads TGTGCCAGCAGCTTAGCCCATAGCAGGAGAGGGGGCTACGAGCAGTACTTC.

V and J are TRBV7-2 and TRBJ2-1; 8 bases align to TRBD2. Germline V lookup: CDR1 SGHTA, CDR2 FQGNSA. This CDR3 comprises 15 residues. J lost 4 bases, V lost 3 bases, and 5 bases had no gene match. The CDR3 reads CASSFRRGVYNEQFF. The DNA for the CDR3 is TGTGCCAGCAGCTTCAGGCGGGGGGTATACAATGAGCAGTTCTTC.

This chain's CDR3 is CASSLDSSQNTEAFF. DNA for the CDR3: TGCGCCAGCAGCTTGGACAGCAGCCAGAACACTGAAGCTTTCTTT. The chain carries TRBV5-1 and TRBJ1-1; D is uncertain. The germline gives CDR1 SGHRS, CDR2 YFSETQ. The germline V and J ends were trimmed by 0 bases and 1 base, with 10 bases remaining between them. CDR3 length equals 15 residues.

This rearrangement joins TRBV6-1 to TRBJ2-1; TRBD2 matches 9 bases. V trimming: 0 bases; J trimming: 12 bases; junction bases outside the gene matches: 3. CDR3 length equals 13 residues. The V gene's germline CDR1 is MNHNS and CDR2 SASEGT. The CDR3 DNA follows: TGTGCCAGCAGTGAAGCCAGGCGGGAGGGGCAGTTCTTC. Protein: CASSEARREGQFF.

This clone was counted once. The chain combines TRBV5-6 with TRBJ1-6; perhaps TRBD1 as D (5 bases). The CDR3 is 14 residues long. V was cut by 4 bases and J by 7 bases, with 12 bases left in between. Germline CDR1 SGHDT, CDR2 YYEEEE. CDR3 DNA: TGTGCCAGCAGCGTACAGGTTTGGAATTCACCCCTCCACTTT. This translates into CASSVQVWNSPLHF.

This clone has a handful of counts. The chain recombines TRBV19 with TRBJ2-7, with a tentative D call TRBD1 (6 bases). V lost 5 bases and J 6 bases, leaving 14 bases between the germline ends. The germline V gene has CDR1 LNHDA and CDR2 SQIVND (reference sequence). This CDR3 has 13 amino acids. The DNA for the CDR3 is TGTGCCAGTAGTCCACAGGGAAGAGGCGAGCAGTACTTC. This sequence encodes CASSPQGRGEQYF.

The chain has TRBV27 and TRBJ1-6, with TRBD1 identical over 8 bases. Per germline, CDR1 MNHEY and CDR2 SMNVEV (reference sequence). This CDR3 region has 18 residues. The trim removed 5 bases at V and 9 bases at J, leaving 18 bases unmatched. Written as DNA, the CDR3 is TGTGCCAGCAGTCTCGACAGGGGTCAGGCTTTGGGGGGTTCACCCCTCCACTTT. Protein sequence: CASSLDRGQALGGSPLHF.

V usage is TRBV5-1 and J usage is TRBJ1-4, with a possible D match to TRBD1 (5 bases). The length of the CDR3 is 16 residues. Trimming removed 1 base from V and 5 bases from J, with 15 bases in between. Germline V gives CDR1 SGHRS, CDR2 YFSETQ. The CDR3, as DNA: TGCGCCAGCAGCTTGACGGCGGGACGTGGGAATGAAAAACTGTTTTTT. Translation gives CASSLTAGRGNEKLFF. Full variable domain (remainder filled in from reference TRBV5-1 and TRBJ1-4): KAGVTQTPRYLIKTRGQQVTLSCSPISGHRSVSWYQQTPGQGLQFLFEYFSETQRNKGNFPGRFSGRQFSNSRSEMNVSTLELGDSALYLCASSLTAGRGNEKLFFGSGTQLSVL.

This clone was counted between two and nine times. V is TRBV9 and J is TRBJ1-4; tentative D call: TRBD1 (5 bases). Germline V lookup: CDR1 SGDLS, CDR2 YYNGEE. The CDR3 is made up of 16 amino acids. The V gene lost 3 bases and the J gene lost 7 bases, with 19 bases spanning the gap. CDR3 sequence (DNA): TGTGCCAGCAGCGGTAGAGGGGCCGGGGGTGTTGAAAAACTGTTTTTT. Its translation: CASSGRGAGGVEKLFF.

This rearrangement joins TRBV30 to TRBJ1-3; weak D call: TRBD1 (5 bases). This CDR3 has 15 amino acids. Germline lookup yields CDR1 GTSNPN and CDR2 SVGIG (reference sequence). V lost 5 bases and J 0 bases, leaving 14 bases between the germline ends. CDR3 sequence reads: CAWGAGGSSGNTIYF. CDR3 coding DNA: TGTGCCTGGGGGGCCGGGGGGTCCTCTGGAAACACCATATATTTT.

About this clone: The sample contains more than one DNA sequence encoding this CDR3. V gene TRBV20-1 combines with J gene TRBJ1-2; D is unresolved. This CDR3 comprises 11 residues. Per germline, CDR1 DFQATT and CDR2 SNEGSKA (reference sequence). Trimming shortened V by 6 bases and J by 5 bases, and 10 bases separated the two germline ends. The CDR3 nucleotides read TGCAGTGCCCCCCGGGATTATGGCTACACCTTC. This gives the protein CSAPRDYGYTF.

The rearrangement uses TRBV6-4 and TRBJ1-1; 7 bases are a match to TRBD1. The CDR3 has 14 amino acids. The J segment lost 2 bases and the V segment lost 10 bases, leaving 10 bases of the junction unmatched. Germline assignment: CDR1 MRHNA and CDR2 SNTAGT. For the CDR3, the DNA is TGTGCCACGAGACAGGGCCCTTTCAACACTGAAGCTTTCTTT. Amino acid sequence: CATRQGPFNTEAFF.

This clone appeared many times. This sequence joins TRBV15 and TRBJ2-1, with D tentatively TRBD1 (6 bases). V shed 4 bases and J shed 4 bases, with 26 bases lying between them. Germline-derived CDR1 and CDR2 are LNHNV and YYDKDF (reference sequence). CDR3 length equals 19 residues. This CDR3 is CATSIGGGRRNGEYNEQFF. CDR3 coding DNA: TGTGCCACCAGCATAGGGGGTGGACGCCGGAATGGAGAATACAATGAGCAGTTCTTC.

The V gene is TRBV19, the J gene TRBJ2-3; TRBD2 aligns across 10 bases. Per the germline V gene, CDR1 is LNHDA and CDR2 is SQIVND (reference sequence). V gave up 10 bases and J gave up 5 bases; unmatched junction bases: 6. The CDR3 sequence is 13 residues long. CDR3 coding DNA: TGTGCCACCCGACTAGCGGGCGTAGATACGCAGTATTTT. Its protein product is CATRLAGVDTQYF.

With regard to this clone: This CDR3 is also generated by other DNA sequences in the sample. Here the CDR3 reads CASSRDNQETQYF. The CDR3 DNA is TGTGCCAGCAGCCGGGACAACCAAGAGACCCAGTACTTC. This chain links TRBV6-5 with TRBJ2-5; a possible D gene is TRBD1 (6 bases). The germline CDR1 and CDR2 sequences are MNHEY and SVGAGI. Trimming pared 6 bases from V and 0 bases from J, leaving 8 bases between. The CDR3 is 13 residues long.

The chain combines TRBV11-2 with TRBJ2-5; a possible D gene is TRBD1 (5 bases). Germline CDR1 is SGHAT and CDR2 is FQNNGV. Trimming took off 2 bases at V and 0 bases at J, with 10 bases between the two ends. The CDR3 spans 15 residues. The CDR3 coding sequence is TGTGCCAGCAGCTTATTAGGGGCACACCAAGAGACCCAGTACTTC. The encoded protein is CASSLLGAHQETQYF.

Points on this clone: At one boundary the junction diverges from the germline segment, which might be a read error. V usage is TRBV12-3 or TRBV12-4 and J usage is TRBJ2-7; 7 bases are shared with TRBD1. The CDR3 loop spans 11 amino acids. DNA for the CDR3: TGTGCCAGCAGTTGGACGGGACAGCCGCACTTC. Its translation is CASSWTGQPHF.

Here the CDR3 reads CATRRVGTYEQYF. The CDR3 bases are TGTGCCACCAGGCGCGTCGGGACCTACGAGCAGTACTTC. The chain couples TRBV9 to TRBJ2-7; maybe TRBD2 (5 bases). Germline V CDR1 and CDR2: SGDLS, YYNGEE. The CDR3 loop spans 13 amino acids. Trimming removed 9 bases from V and 2 bases from J, with 15 bases in between.

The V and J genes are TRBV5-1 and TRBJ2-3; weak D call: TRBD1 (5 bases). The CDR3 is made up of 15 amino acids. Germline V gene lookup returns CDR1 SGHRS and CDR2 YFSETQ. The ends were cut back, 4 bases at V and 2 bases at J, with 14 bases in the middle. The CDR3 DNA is TGCGCCAGCAGCCCGGAGACAGAGTTCACAGATACGCAGTATTTT. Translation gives CASSPETEFTDTQYF.

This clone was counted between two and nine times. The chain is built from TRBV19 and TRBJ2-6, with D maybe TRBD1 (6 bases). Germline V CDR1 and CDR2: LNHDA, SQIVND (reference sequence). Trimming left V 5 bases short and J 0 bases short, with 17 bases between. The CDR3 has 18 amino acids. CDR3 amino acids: CASSPQIRDNSGANVLTF. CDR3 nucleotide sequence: TGTGCCAGTAGTCCTCAAATCCGGGACAACTCTGGGGCCAACGTCCTGACTTTC.

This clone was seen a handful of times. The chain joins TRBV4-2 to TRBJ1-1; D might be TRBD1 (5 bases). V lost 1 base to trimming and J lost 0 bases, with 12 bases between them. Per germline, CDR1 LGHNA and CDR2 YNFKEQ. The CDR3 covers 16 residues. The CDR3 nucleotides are TGTGCCAGCAGCCAAGTTTCGAAGGACATGAACACTGAAGCTTTCTTT. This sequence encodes CASSQVSKDMNTEAFF.

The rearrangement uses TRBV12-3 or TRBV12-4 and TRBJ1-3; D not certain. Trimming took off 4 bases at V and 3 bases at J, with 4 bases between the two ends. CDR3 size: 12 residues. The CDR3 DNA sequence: TGTGCCAGCAGTTCCCGTGGAAACACCATATATTTT. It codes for CASSSRGNTIYF.

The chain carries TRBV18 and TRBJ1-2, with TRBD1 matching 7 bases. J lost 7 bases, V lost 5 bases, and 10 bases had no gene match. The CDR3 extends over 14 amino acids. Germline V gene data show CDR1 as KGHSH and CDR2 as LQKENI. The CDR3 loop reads CASSGTERAIGYTF. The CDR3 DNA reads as TGTGCCAGCTCAGGGACAGAAAGGGCGATTGGCTACACCTTC.

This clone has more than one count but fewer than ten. The CDR3 DNA follows: TGTGCCAGCAGTGAATGGAGGGGCGCGGGGGGAATGAACACTGAAGCTTTCTTT. The encoded protein is CASSEWRGAGGMNTEAFF. The rearrangement joins TRBV6-1 to TRBJ1-1, with D possibly matching TRBD1 (5 bases). Germline V gene lookup returns CDR1 MNHNS and CDR2 SASEGT. V lost 2 bases to trimming and J lost 0 bases, with 19 bases between them. The CDR3 loop spans 18 amino acids.

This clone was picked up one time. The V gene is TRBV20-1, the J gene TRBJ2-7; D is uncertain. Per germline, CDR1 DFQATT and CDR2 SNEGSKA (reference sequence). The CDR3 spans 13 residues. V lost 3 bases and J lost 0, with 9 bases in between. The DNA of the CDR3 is TGCAGTGCTAGTCGGGTTAGCTCCTACGAGCAGTACTTC. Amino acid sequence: CSASRVSSYEQYF.

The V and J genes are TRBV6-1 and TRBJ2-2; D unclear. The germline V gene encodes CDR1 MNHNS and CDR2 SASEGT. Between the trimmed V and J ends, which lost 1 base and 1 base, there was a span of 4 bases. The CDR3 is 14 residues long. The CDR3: CASSEVLNTGELFF. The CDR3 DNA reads TGTGCCAGCAGTGAAGTACTGAACACCGGGGAGCTGTTTTTT.